This TCR beta chain is drawn from a study of T-cell memory formation after mild COVID-19. About the study: There were largely donor-specific TCR clusters. Study-wide points: Largely, contracting CD4+ clones fell within CM and EM, and contracting CD8+ clones within EMRA. Memory cells collected pre-infection included some clones that later responded, suggesting cross-reactive memory joined.

The CDR3 covers 16 residues. The germline V gene encodes CDR1 SGHAT and CDR2 FQNNGV. V was pared by 0 bases and J by 3 bases, with 6 bases of the junction left unmatched. TCR alpha and TCR beta cDNA libraries carrying sample barcodes and UMIs were produced by 5'RACE using constant-segment primers. TCRdb reprocessed the 5' RACE reads with MiXCR, giving one entry per CDR3 protein. The sample lists over 25,000 distinct CDR3 sequences, under 25% occurring once. This clonotype was picked up many times. Its antigen is not known. The receptor was isolated from an adult who had mild COVID-19 (a few samples of this study predate the infection). Cell type and time point are not known. J is TRBJ2-3 and V is TRBV11-2, with 7 bases lining up with TRBD2. What was sequenced was PBMCs or a T cell subset sorted from them (not recorded which). The CDR3 nucleotides read TGTGCCAGCAGCTTAGAGCCGGGACTATTGACAGATACGCAGTATTTT. This encodes CASSLEPGLLTDTQYF.